The 20 T cell receptor beta chains in this list originate from one sample, sequenced in a study of identical twins. TCRdb ran MiXCR on the 5' RACE reads and lists one entry per CDR3 protein. The table lists hundreds of thousands of distinct CDR3 sequences, roughly 6% of them singletons. The specimen sequenced was naive T cells sorted from blood. All receptors derive from a young man in good health.

This chain uses TRBV2 with TRBJ2-1; D is possibly TRBD1 (6 bases). Looked up from germline, CDR1 is SNHLY and CDR2 is FYNNEI. The CDR3 runs to 15 residues. The V end lost 3 bases, the J end lost 10 bases, and 19 bases lay between the germline ends. The CDR3 nucleotides read TGTGCCAGCAGTGAGGCAGGGGCACATCAGGAGGAGCAGTTCTTC. Its protein is CASSEAGAHQEEQFF. The full variable domain, rest sourced from reference TRBV2 and TRBJ2-1, is EPEVTQTPSHQVTQMGQEVILRCVPISNHLYFYWYRQILGQKVEFLVSFYNNEISEKSEIFDDQFSVERPDGSNFTLKIRSTKLEDSAMYFCASSEAGAHQEEQFFGPGTRLTVL.

This rearrangement joins TRBV6-1 to TRBJ1-5; tentative D call: TRBD1 (6 bases). The V and J ends lost 6 bases and 4 bases respectively, with 13 bases between them. Germline V lookup: CDR1 MNHNS, CDR2 SASEGT. The CDR3 contains 14 residues. CDR3 residues: CASRGHPGNQPQHF. DNA of the CDR3: TGTGCCAGCAGGGGACACCCTGGAAATCAGCCCCAGCATTTT.

The V gene is TRBV5-1, the J gene TRBJ2-6; maybe TRBD1 (5 bases). This CDR3 region has 16 residues. Germline assignment: CDR1 SGHRS and CDR2 YFSETQ. V lost 0 bases to trimming and J lost 2 bases, with 9 bases between them. This CDR3 reads CASSLESRAGANVLTF. The CDR3 coding sequence is TGCGCCAGCAGCTTGGAAAGCAGGGCTGGGGCCAACGTCCTGACTTTC.

This clonotype has ten or more counts. J is TRBJ1-2 and V is TRBV28; maybe TRBD1 (5 bases). Trimming left V 9 bases short and J 1 base short, with 9 bases between. The CDR3 length is 12 residues. Germline-derived CDR1 and CDR2 are MDHEN and SYDVKM. The DNA of the CDR3 is TGTGCCAGTACAGGCGGTAACTATGGCTACACCTTC. Protein product: CASTGGNYGYTF.

This clonotype was picked up many times. The gene calls are TRBV7-8 and TRBJ1-5, with a possible D match to TRBD1 (6 bases). This CDR3 is 17 amino acids long. CDR1 is SGHVS, CDR2 FQNEAQ, per germline. Trimming cost V 3 bases and J 1 base, with 16 bases left between them. In DNA form, the CDR3 reads TGTGCCAGCAGCTTGAAGAGGGGGAGGGTCAGCAATCAGCCCCAGCATTTT. It specifies CASSLKRGRVSNQPQHF.

The sample holds many counts of this clonotype. The chain links TRBV4-3 to TRBJ2-7, with D possibly TRBD2 on 6 matching bases. Germline CDR1 reads LGHNA; CDR2 reads YSLEER. Trimming took 3 bases from V and 2 from J, leaving 11 bases between them. The CDR3 has 14 amino acids. The CDR3 sequence: CASSQTGTAYEQYF. The CDR3 DNA reads TGCGCCAGCAGCCAGACCGGGACTGCCTACGAGCAGTACTTC.

This clonotype was counted a few times. The chain carries TRBV5-1 and TRBJ1-1; D gene unclear. The V gene lost 0 bases and the J gene lost 6 bases, with 9 bases spanning the gap. Germline CDR1 SGHRS, CDR2 YFSETQ. The CDR3 runs 13 residues. The CDR3 nucleotides read TGCGCCAGCAGCTTGGGGGCTCTCGCTGAAGCTTTCTTT. Translating gives CASSLGALAEAFF.

The V gene is TRBV4-1, the J gene TRBJ1-2; weak D call: TRBD1 (5 bases). Germline lookup yields CDR1 MGHRA and CDR2 YSYEKL. CDR3 length equals 16 residues. V was clipped by 1 base and J by 2 bases, with 14 bases between them. CDR3 region: CASSQANRDGNYGYTF. CDR3 DNA sequence: TGCGCCAGCAGCCAAGCCAACCGGGACGGGAACTATGGCTACACCTTC.

The chain employs TRBV6-1 and TRBJ1-2; 7 bases agree with TRBD1. The CDR3 is 13 residues long. Germline trimming cut 10 bases from V and 4 bases from J; bases unmatched to any gene: 9. The germline gives CDR1 MNHNS, CDR2 SASEGT. This CDR3 reads CATATGNGYGYTF. As DNA, the CDR3 is TGTGCCACCGCGACAGGGAATGGCTATGGCTACACCTTC.

The sample holds a few counts of this clonotype. This rearrangement joins TRBV6-5 to TRBJ2-5; D is unresolved. CDR1 MNHEY and CDR2 SVGAGI come from the germline V gene. CDR3 length: 14 amino acids. Trimming pared 2 bases from V and 3 bases from J, leaving 10 bases between. CDR3 residues: CASSYAHWKETQYF. The CDR3, as DNA: TGTGCCAGCAGTTACGCACATTGGAAAGAGACCCAGTACTTC.

This clonotype appeared a few times. The V and J genes are TRBV12-3 or TRBV12-4 and TRBJ1-4; D remains ambiguous. V lost 2 bases and J 3 bases, leaving 19 bases between the germline ends. The CDR3 sequence is 18 residues long. The DNA of the CDR3 is TGTGCCAGCAGTTTATCCGAGCACCGGCGCCGCCCTAATGAAAAACTGTTTTTT. Translating it yields CASSLSEHRRRPNEKLFF.

This clonotype was counted ten times or more. The chain links TRBV27 to TRBJ2-5; 10 nucleotides align to TRBD1. Germline loops: CDR1 MNHEY, CDR2 SMNVEV (reference sequence). J gave up 5 bases and V 3 bases, and 9 bases lay outside the gene matches. This CDR3 contains 16 residues. The CDR3 protein is CASSLLTTGGFETQYF. The CDR3 nucleotides read TGTGCCAGCAGTTTGCTTACGACAGGGGGCTTTGAGACCCAGTACTTC.

In its sample, this clonotype was seen many times. The chain carries TRBV20-1 and TRBJ1-5; D is possibly TRBD1 (5 bases). The CDR3 is 16 residues long. The germline gives CDR1 DFQATT, CDR2 SNEGSKA (reference sequence). Between the trimmed V and J ends, which lost 3 bases and 0 bases, there was a span of 15 bases. The CDR3 DNA follows: TGCAGTGCTAGGTTCAGGGTGGGAGATAGCAATCAGCCCCAGCATTTT. Protein sequence: CSARFRVGDSNQPQHF.

Only one count was recorded for this clonotype. Just one base apart from a much larger clone, this may be a read error. The rearrangement links TRBV20-1 to TRBJ2-5; D is possibly TRBD1 (7 bases). This CDR3 spans 14 amino acids. Germline assignment: CDR1 DFQATT and CDR2 SNEGSKA (reference sequence). The CDR3 reads CCAPGGTAQETQYF. The DNA of the CDR3 is TGCTGTGCCCCCGGAGGGACAGCTCAAGAGACCCAGTACTTC.

The V and J genes are TRBV18 and TRBJ2-7, with 16 bases identical to TRBD2. V lost 3 bases, J lost 6 bases, and 8 bases stayed unmatched. This CDR3 is built from 17 residues. CDR1 is KGHSH, CDR2 LQKENI, per germline. CDR3 DNA sequence: TGTGCCAGCTCACCCGATCCGGGACTAGCGGGAGGGGCCGAGCAGTACGTC. Protein product: CASSPDPGLAGGAEQYV.

This clonotype occurred many times. This chain joins TRBV20-1 and TRBJ2-2; 7 nucleotides line up with TRBD2. The CDR3 runs 14 residues. Looked up from germline, CDR1 is DFQATT and CDR2 is SNEGSKA (reference sequence). The ends lost 3 bases at V and 5 bases at J; junction bases unmatched: 6. The CDR3, as DNA: TGCAGTGCTAGGGGGGAAGCGGGGACCGGGGAGCTGTTTTTT. Amino acid sequence: CSARGEAGTGELFF.

The table lists this clonotype with many counts. This sequence joins TRBV5-1 and TRBJ2-6; possibly TRBD1 for D (7 bases). In germline, CDR1 is SGHRS, CDR2 YFSETQ. This CDR3 comprises 18 residues. With 4 bases removed from V and 0 bases from J, the gap between germline ends came to 17 bases. This CDR3 is CASSEQGGSNSGANVLTF. Here the CDR3 DNA reads TGCGCCAGCAGCGAGCAGGGGGGCTCCAACTCTGGGGCCAACGTCCTGACTTTC.

J is TRBJ2-5 and V is TRBV3-1; 9 positions match TRBD2. The germline CDR1 and CDR2 sequences are LGHDT and YNNKEL (reference sequence). Losses at the gene ends were 5 bases for V and 1 base for J; bases not matched to a gene: 8. The CDR3 has 16 amino acids. Here the CDR3 reads CASSYPQGLAQETQYF. The CDR3 nucleotides are TGTGCCAGCAGCTACCCCCAGGGACTAGCCCAAGAGACCCAGTACTTC.

This clonotype was picked up many times. The chain carries TRBV6-5 and TRBJ2-5; 7 bases match TRBD1. The CDR3 runs to 16 residues. With V trimmed by 2 bases and J by 5 bases, 11 bases remained unmatched. Germline assignment: CDR1 MNHEY and CDR2 SVGAGI. Written as DNA, the CDR3 is TGTGCCAGCAGTTACACAATGACAGGGAGTGGGGAGACCCAGTACTTC. Translation: CASSYTMTGSGETQYF.

This clonotype was detected a few times. The chain carries TRBV6-1 and TRBJ2-5, with 11 bases aligning to TRBD2. Germline trimming cut 5 bases from V and 2 bases from J; bases unmatched to any gene: 7. The CDR3 is 16 amino acids. Looked up from germline, CDR1 is MNHNS and CDR2 is SASEGT. CDR3 in DNA: TGTGCCAGCAGTCCTAGCGGGACTAGCGGACAAGAGACCCAGTACTTC. Translated, it gives CASSPSGTSGQETQYF.